The next 11 T cell receptor beta chains were all read from a single sample in a study of monozygotic twins with inflammatory bowel disease. TCRdb reanalyzed the 5' RACE reads and collapses them to one entry per CDR3 protein, without DNA. The sample holds about 300,000 distinct CDR3 sequences. Sequenced: blood. These TCRs come from a human donor with ulcerative colitis or Crohn's disease, or a healthy co-twin of an affected twin (not recorded which).

The chain has TRBV5-1 and TRBJ2-2; the TCRdb call, TRBD1, lacks DNA for checking. This CDR3 region has 16 residues. Germline CDR1 reads SGHRS; CDR2 reads YFSETQ. The CDR3 sequence is CASSQLGATNTGELFF.

The genes are TRBV20-1 and TRBJ2-6. The CDR3 length is 15 residues. Germline V gene lookup returns CDR1 DFQATT and CDR2 SNEGSKA (reference sequence). The CDR3 sequence is CSARDHGAGANVLTF.

The chain carries TRBV7-2 and TRBJ1-5; TCRdb indicates TRBD1, and absent DNA this call remains unverified. Germline V CDR1 and CDR2: SGHTA, FQGNSA. The CDR3 consists of 15 residues. CDR3 amino acids: CASSPDRDWGQPQHF.

The gene calls are TRBV5-6 and TRBJ2-6; there is no DNA to check the TCRdb D call of TRBD1. The CDR3 consists of 19 residues. Germline-derived CDR1 and CDR2 are SGHDT and YYEEEE. CDR3: CASSASPGQASFGANVLTF.

The genes are TRBV3-1 and TRBJ2-2; the D gene TCRdb calls, TRBD1, cannot be checked with no DNA. CDR1 is LGHDT, CDR2 YNNKEL, per germline (reference sequence). The CDR3 loop spans 17 amino acids. CDR3 sequence: CASSQDRRQGKSGELFF.

The chain is built from TRBV24-1 and TRBJ2-2; TCRdb gives TRBD1 as the D gene, but with no DNA this cannot be confirmed. CDR1 and CDR2 from the germline V gene are KGHDR and SFDVKD. CDR3 size: 15 residues. The chain's CDR3 is CATSDPGGGTGELFF.

V and J are TRBV3-1 and TRBJ1-2; the TRBD1 assignment by TCRdb is unverifiable without DNA. CDR1 LGHDT and CDR2 YNNKEL come from the germline V gene (reference sequence). The CDR3 is 12 amino acids. CDR3 amino acids: CASGGGDYGYTF.

The rearrangement uses TRBV7-9 and TRBJ2-7; TCRdb indicates TRBD2, and absent DNA this call remains unverified. CDR1 is SEHNR and CDR2 is FQNEAQ in the germline V gene (reference sequence). This CDR3 region has 15 residues. CDR3 region: CASSLGVSGVGEQYF.

V gene TRBV4-3 combines with J gene TRBJ2-2; TCRdb outputs TRBD2, but without DNA this stays unchecked. The CDR3 spans 13 residues. Germline V lookup: CDR1 LGHNA, CDR2 YSLEER. The CDR3 region is CASTDYPTGELFF.

The CDR3 here is CASSERQGRMNTEAFF. The chain joins TRBV6-1 to TRBJ1-1; TCRdb proposes TRBD1, but this gene call is untestable without DNA. CDR3 length equals 16 residues. CDR1 MNHNS and CDR2 SASEGT come from the germline V gene.

This rearrangement joins TRBV20-1 to TRBJ2-7; no DNA is available, so the TRBD2 call from TCRdb remains unchecked. CDR1 DFQATT and CDR2 SNEGSKA come from the germline V gene (reference sequence). This CDR3 is 16 amino acids long. This chain's CDR3 is CSARDRGGPSRYEQYF.